Listed here are 14 T cell receptor beta chains from one sample, sequenced in a study of CD8+ T cells in alopecia areata. Extraction of RNA preceded its reverse transcription into cDNA, which served as the sequencing template. Clones were sequenced by immunoSEQ multiplex PCR, and TCRdb holds only the in-frame ones, with some missing. The sample holds fewer than 350,000 clones, 58% seen once. The treatment here: oral pan-JAK inhibitor, 5-10 mg twice daily. This specimen consisted of CD4+ T cells sorted from blood, obtained at week 24, from a patient treated with tofacitinib. The origin of the receptors is a human donor with alopecia areata.

The DNA of the CDR3 is TGCGCCAGCAGCTTTTTGGTCCGGGTTATCTATGGCTACACCTTC. This sequence encodes CASSFLVRVIYGYTF. V gene TRBV5-1 combines with J gene TRBJ1-2; unclear D gene. This CDR3 comprises 15 residues. Per the germline V gene, CDR1 is SGHRS and CDR2 is YFSETQ. V gave up 2 bases and J gave up 4 bases, with 15 bases separating them.

This CDR3 reads CASSPRLGTSSTDTQYF. In nucleotides, the CDR3 is TGTGCCAGCAGCCCCCGATTGGGAACCAGTAGCACAGATACGCAGTATTTT. The chain uses TRBV7-2 and TRBJ2-3; D remains ambiguous. The CDR3 length is 17 residues. The germline V gene encodes CDR1 SGHTA and CDR2 FQGNSA. V was clipped by 5 bases and J by 0 bases, with 18 bases between them.

The chain is built from TRBV5-1 and TRBJ1-2; 8 bases line up with TRBD1. In germline, CDR1 is SGHRS, CDR2 YFSETQ. Trimming took 4 bases from V and 5 from J; bases not matched to a gene: 10. The CDR3 contains 15 residues. The chain's CDR3 is CASSVPTGDVYGYTF. CDR3 DNA: TGCGCCAGCAGCGTCCCGACAGGGGACGTTTATGGCTACACCTTC.

This rearrangement joins TRBV29-1 to TRBJ2-5; D might be TRBD1 or TRBD2, each matching 5 bases. The CDR3 sequence is 12 residues long. The germline CDR1 and CDR2 sequences are SQVTM and ANQGSEA. Trimming shortened V by 4 bases and J by 1 base, and 7 bases separated the two germline ends. The CDR3 spells CSVGDPQETQYF. CDR3 bases: TGCAGCGTTGGGGACCCCCAAGAGACCCAGTACTTC.

This chain uses TRBV30 with TRBJ1-6; TRBD1 is a possible D gene (6 bases). Germline CDR1 is GTSNPN and CDR2 is SVGIG (reference sequence). The CDR3 covers 14 residues. V lost 4 bases and J lost 9, with 16 bases in between. CDR3 sequence (DNA): TGTGCCTGGACCTCCGGGACAAGGAGTTCACCCCTCCACTTT. Translation: CAWTSGTRSSPLHF. The whole variable domain, remainder taken from reference TRBV30 and TRBJ1-6, is SQTIHQWPATLVQPVGSPLSLECTVEGTSNPNLYWYRQAAGRGLQLLFYSVGIGQISSEVPQNLSASRPQDRQFILSSKKLLLSDSGFYLCAWTSGTRSSPLHFGNGTRLTVT.

V is TRBV10-3 and J is TRBJ2-7, with 10 bases that match TRBD2. V lost 6 bases, J lost 4 bases, and 6 bases stayed unmatched. The germline CDR1 and CDR2 sequences are ENHRY and SYGVKD. The CDR3 consists of 14 residues. The CDR3 reads CAIRKGLATYEQYF. The CDR3 DNA follows: TGTGCCATCAGGAAGGGACTAGCGACTTACGAGCAGTACTTC.

V usage is TRBV25-1 and J usage is TRBJ2-2; D remains ambiguous. There are 10 residues in the CDR3. Germline values: CDR1 MGHDK, CDR2 SYGVNS. This CDR3 is CAGPTGELFF. In DNA, the CDR3 is TGTGCAGGCCCCACCGGGGAGCTGTTTTTT.

This clone was recorded only once. The chain combines TRBV5-6 with TRBJ2-7; D tentatively reads TRBD1 or TRBD2 (5 bases each). V dropped 3 bases and J dropped 2 bases, with 18 bases sitting between them. The CDR3 totals 16 residues. Germline CDR1 and CDR2: SGHDT and YYEEEE. Here the CDR3 DNA reads TGTGCCAGCAGCTACCCCGGACTCGGGACGACCTACGAGCAGTACTTC. Protein: CASSYPGLGTTYEQYF.

The V and J genes are TRBV28 and TRBJ2-1; 9 bases fit TRBD1. CDR3 length: 15 amino acids. In germline, CDR1 is MDHEN, CDR2 SYDVKM. V was pared by 2 bases and J by 10 bases, with 9 bases of the junction left unmatched. The chain's CDR3 is CASSLAGQGYGEQFF. CDR3 nucleotide sequence: TGTGCCAGCAGTTTAGCGGGACAGGGATACGGGGAGCAGTTCTTC.

The chain links TRBV30 to TRBJ1-3, with a tentative D call TRBD1 (5 bases). Germline V CDR1 and CDR2: GTSNPN, SVGIG (reference sequence). There are 15 residues in the CDR3. The V end lost 6 bases, the J end lost 9 bases, and 24 bases lay between the germline ends. The CDR3 here is CACAQGNGHGGTIYF. The DNA for the CDR3 is TGTGCCTGTGCCCAGGGAAACGGCCACGGTGGCACCATATATTTT. The variable domain in full, completed from reference TRBV30 and TRBJ1-3, reads SQTIHQWPATLVQPVGSPLSLECTVEGTSNPNLYWYRQAAGRGLQLLFYSVGIGQISSEVPQNLSASRPQDRQFILSSKKLLLSDSGFYLCACAQGNGHGGTIYFGEGSWLTVV.

This clone turned up a few times. The chain recombines TRBV19 with TRBJ1-4; no clear D. V lost 9 bases and J lost 5, with 13 bases in between. CDR1 and CDR2 (germline): LNHDA, SQIVND (reference sequence). This CDR3 has 13 amino acids. This CDR3 is CASRLAQNEKLFF. For the CDR3, the DNA is TGTGCCAGCCGGTTAGCTCAAAATGAAAAACTGTTTTTT.

The gene calls are TRBV6-6 and TRBJ1-2; D call uncertain. Between the trimmed V and J ends, which lost 5 bases and 3 bases, there was a span of 10 bases. Germline lookup yields CDR1 MNHNY and CDR2 SVGAGI (reference sequence). This CDR3 region has 13 residues. The DNA for the CDR3 is TGTGCCAGCAGTAGCGGGTTAGACTATGGCTACACCTTC. Its protein product is CASSSGLDYGYTF.

Points on this clone: Within the sample, other DNA sequences also encode this same CDR3. CDR3 region: CASRSEYEQYF. The CDR3 coding sequence is TGCGCCAGCAGGTCAGAGTACGAGCAGTACTTC. This sequence joins TRBV5-1 and TRBJ2-7; the D is unclear. Germline V gene sequence: CDR1 SGHRS, CDR2 YFSETQ. The ends were cut back, 5 bases at V and 4 bases at J, with 7 bases in the middle. This CDR3 is 11 amino acids long.

The V call is TRBV6-5, the J call TRBJ2-7, with TRBD1 matching 8 bases. The CDR3 loop spans 13 amino acids. Germline V gene lookup returns CDR1 MNHEY and CDR2 SVGAGI. After removal of 8 bases from V and 3 bases from J, the junction contained 6 bases not matched to a gene. The CDR3 protein is CASRQGYIYEQYF. DNA for the CDR3: TGTGCCAGCCGACAGGGGTACATCTACGAGCAGTACTTC.